The rows below give T cell receptor beta chains drawn from one sample of a study of T cells in Graves' hyperthyroidism and ophthalmopathy. TCRdb processed the multiplex PCR reads anew with MiXCR; each CDR3 protein has one entry. Among around 180,000 distinct CDR3 sequences listed, around 15% were seen once. The sample consisted of blood. The receptors were gathered from a woman aged 45-60 years with Graves' hyperthyroidism. CDR3s include the opening cysteine and the closing phenylalanine or tryptophan. The order of the fields is CDR3 protein, CDR3 DNA, V gene, clone size, J gene, D gene. A D gene is named only where the DNA matches it firmly. Clone size is not always given. Where it is, it says once, few, many or a class for expanded clones.

CSASSGYQETQYF TGCAGCGCGTCAAGTGGGTACCAAGAGACCCAGTACTTC TRBV29-1 many TRBJ2-5 NA
CASSLFPGTGGYTF TGCGCCAGCAGCTTGTTTCCGGGGACGGGGGGCTACACCTTC TRBV5-1 NA TRBJ1-2 NA
CASSVSGGYTGELFF TGTGCCAGCAGCGTAAGCGGGGGGTATACCGGGGAGCTGTTTTTT TRBV9 NA TRBJ2-2 TRBD2
CSARSLEAYEQYF TGCAGTGCTAGGTCCCTGGAAGCCTACGAGCAGTACTTC TRBV20-1 many TRBJ2-7 NA
CASSNAPRAGAGTQYF TGTGCCAGTAGTAACGCCCCACGAGCGGGGGCTGGGACCCAGTACTTC TRBV19 many TRBJ2-5 TRBD2
CASSREGSSNEQFF TGTGCCAGCAGTAGGGAGGGCAGCTCCAATGAGCAGTTCTTC TRBV27 NA TRBJ2-1 TRBD2
CASRRGHTNTGAFF TGTGCCAGCAGACGGGGACACACGAACACTGGAGCTTTCTTT TRBV6-4 few TRBJ1-1 NA
CSATSGRDTQYF TGCAGCGCGACTAGCGGGAGAGATACGCAGTATTTT TRBV29-1 NA TRBJ2-3 TRBD2
CASSPWEGQANGYTF TGTGCCAGCAGCCCCTGGGAGGGGCAGGCGAACGGCTACACCTTC TRBV13 many TRBJ1-2 NA
CASSGGGGGRPYNEQFF TGTGCCAGCAGTGGGGGAGGAGGGGGCAGACCCTACAATGAGCAGTTCTTC TRBV27 many TRBJ2-1 NA
CASSISGVLGTQYF TGTGCCAGTAGTATCTCCGGGGTTCTAGGGACCCAGTACTTC TRBV19 few TRBJ2-5 NA
CASSLGDTRGEKLFF TGTGCCAGCAGCTTAGGTGACACTCGGGGTGAAAAACTGTTTTTT TRBV7-9 NA TRBJ1-4 NA
CASREGTEQYF TGTGCCAGCAGGGAGGGGACCGAGCAGTACTTC TRBV7-9 NA TRBJ2-7 NA
CASTPDRANYEQYF TGTGCCAGCACCCCGGACAGGGCGAACTACGAGCAGTACTTC TRBV2 many TRBJ2-7 TRBD1
CASRQPSSYEQYF TGTGCCAGTAGACAGCCGAGCTCCTACGAGCAGTACTTC TRBV6-1 few TRBJ2-7 NA
CASSQGGPGYGYTF TGTGCCAGCAGCCAAGGGGGGCCAGGGTATGGCTACACCTTC TRBV3-1 NA TRBJ1-2 NA
CASRLLGAGYTGELFF TGTGCCAGCAGGCTCCTTGGAGCGGGGTACACCGGGGAGCTGTTTTTT TRBV12-3/TRBV12-4 many TRBJ2-2 TRBD2
CASSGGVNTGELFF TGTGCCAGTAGTGGGGGGGTGAACACCGGGGAGCTGTTTTTT TRBV19 NA TRBJ2-2 TRBD2
CASISVSGGSTDTQYF TGTGCCAGCATCTCAGTTTCGGGGGGCTCCACAGATACGCAGTATTTT TRBV7-9 NA TRBJ2-3 NA
CASNPGLWDTGELFF TGTGCCAGTAACCCGGGACTATGGGACACCGGGGAGCTGTTTTTT TRBV19 many TRBJ2-2 TRBD2
CASGLGDGDEQFF TGTGCTAGTGGTTTGGGGGATGGGGATGAGCAGTTCTTC TRBV12-5 few TRBJ2-1 NA
CASSRHRQGDGNTIYF TGTGCCAGCAGCCGCCATAGACAGGGTGATGGAAACACCATATATTTT TRBV7-9 NA TRBJ1-3 TRBD1